The entry below gives a single TCR beta chain sequence along with its context. The PCR ran on 60 Vbeta and 13 Jbeta primers. The table came from immunoSEQ multiplex PCR; TCRdb's copy has only in-frame clones and leaves some out. The sample shows over 95,000 clones, about 76% of them seen only once. These data belong to a study of cytomegalovirus exposure and HLA in healthy donors. Germline values: CDR1 SGHVS, CDR2 FNYEAQ. The germline V and J ends were trimmed by 5 bases and 4 bases, with 12 bases remaining between them. CDR3 size: 13 residues. J is TRBJ2-7 and V is TRBV7-6; possibly TRBD2 for D (6 bases). Sequencing was done on a sample of PBMCs. The receptor comes from a woman between 40 and 50 years old in good health and CMV-seropositive. CDR3 sequence: CASSREDGYEQYF. CDR3 coding DNA: TGTGCCAGCAGCAGGGAGGACGGATACGAGCAGTACTTC.